This T cell receptor beta chain was obtained from a study of blood T cells in healthy people across ages. A second PCR of about 7 to 12 cycles used a sample-barcoded 5' primer and a J-beta primer mix. TCRdb ran MiXCR on the 5' RACE reads and lists one entry per CDR3 protein. The table lists 450,000 to 700,000 distinct CDR3 sequences, about 26% of them singletons. CDR3 length: 14 residues. Germline V gives CDR1 SGHDT, CDR2 YYEEEE. Sequencing was performed on blood. The chain couples TRBV5-6 to TRBJ2-1; D unresolved. TRBJ2-7 explains the end of the DNA better; the J call may be wrong. This clonotype originated in a woman aged 70 to 79 in good health. CDR3 protein: CASSLSSDSYEQYF. CDR3 in DNA: TGTGCCAGCAGCTTATCATCAGATTCCTACGAGCAGTACTTC.